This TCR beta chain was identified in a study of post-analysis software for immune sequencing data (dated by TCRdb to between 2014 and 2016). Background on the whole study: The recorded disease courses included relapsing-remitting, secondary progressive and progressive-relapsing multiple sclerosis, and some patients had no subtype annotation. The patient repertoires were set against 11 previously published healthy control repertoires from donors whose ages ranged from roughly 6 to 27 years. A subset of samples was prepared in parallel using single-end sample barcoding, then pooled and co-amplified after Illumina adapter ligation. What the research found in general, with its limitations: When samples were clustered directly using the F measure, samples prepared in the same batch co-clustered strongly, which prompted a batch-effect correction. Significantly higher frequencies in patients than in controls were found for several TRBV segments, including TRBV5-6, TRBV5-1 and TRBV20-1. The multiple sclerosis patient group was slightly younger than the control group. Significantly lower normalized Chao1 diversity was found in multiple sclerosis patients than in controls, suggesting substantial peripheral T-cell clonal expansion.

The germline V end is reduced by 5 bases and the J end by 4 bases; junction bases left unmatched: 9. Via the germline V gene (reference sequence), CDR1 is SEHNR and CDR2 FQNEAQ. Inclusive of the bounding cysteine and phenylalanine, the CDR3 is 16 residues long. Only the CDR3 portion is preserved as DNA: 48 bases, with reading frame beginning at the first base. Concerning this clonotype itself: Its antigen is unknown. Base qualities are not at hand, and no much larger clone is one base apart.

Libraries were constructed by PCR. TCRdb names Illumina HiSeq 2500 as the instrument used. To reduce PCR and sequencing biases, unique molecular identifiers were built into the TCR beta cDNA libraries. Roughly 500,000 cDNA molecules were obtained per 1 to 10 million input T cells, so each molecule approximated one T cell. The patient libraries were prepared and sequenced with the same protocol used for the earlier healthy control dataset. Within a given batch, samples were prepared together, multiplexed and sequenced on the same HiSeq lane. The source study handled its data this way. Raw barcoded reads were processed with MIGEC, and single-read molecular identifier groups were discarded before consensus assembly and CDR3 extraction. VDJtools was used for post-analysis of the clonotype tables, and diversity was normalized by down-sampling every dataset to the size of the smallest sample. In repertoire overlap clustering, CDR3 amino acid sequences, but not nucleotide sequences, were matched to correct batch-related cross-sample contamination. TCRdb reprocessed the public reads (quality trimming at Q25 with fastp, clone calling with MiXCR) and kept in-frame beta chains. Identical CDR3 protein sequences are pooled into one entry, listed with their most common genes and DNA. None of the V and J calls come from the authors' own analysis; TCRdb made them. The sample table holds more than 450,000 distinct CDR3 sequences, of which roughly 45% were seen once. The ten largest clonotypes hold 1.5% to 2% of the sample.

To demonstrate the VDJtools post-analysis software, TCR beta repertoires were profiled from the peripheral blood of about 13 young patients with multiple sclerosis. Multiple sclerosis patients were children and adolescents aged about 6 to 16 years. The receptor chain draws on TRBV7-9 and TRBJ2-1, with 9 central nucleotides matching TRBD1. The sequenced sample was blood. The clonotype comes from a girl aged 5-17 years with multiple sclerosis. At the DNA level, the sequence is TGTGCCAGCAGCACAAACCGGGACAGGGATTACAATGAGCAGTTCTTC. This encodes CASSTNRDRDYNEQFF. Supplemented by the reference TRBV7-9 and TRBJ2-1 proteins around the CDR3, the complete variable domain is DTGVSQNPRHKITKRGQNVTFRCDPISEHNRLYWYRQTLGQGPEFLTYFQNEAQLEKSRLLSDRFSAERPKGSFSTLEIQRTEQGDSAMYLCASSTNRDRDYNEQFFGPGTRLTVL.